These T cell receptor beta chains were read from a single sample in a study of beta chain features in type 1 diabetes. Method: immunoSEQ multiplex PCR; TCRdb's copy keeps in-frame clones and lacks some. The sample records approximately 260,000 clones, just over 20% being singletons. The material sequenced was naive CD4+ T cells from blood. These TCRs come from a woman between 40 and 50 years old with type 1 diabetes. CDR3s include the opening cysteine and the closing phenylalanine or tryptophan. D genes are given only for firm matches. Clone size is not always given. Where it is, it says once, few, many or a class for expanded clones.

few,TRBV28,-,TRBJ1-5,CASSLRNQPQHF,TGTGCCAGCAGTTTGAGAAATCAGCCCCAGCATTTT
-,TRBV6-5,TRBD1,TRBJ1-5,CASSLDRGNQPQHF,TGTGCCAGCAGTCTCGACAGGGGAAATCAGCCCCAGCATTTT
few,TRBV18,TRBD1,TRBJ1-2,CASSPGQAYGYTF,TGTGCCAGCTCACCCGGACAGGCCTATGGCTACACCTTC
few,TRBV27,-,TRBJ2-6,CASSDSRDGGSGANVLTF,TGTGCCAGCAGTGACAGCAGGGATGGCGGATCTGGGGCCAACGTCCTGACTTTC
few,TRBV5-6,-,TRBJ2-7,CASSLWLHSYEQYF,TGTGCCAGCAGCTTGTGGCTCCACTCCTACGAGCAGTACTTC
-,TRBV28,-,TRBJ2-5,CASSLSPTVQETQYF,TGTGCCAGCAGTTTATCCCCAACAGTACAAGAGACCCAGTACTTC
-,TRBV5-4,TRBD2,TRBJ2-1,CASSLGGLATNEQFF,TGTGCCAGCAGCCTTGGGGGACTAGCGACGAATGAGCAGTTCTTC
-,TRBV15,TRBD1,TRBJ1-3,CATSRDRGRGNTIYF,TGTGCCACCAGCAGAGACAGGGGGCGAGGAAACACCATATATTTT
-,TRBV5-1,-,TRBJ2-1,CASSLAGSSYNEQFF,TGCGCCAGCAGCTTGGCGGGGAGCTCCTACAATGAGCAGTTCTTC
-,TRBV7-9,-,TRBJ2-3,CASSSQGTDTQYF,TGTGCCAGCAGCTCACAGGGAACGGATACGCAGTATTTT
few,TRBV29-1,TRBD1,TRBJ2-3,CSVEGRGPKDTQYF,TGCAGCGTTGAGGGCAGGGGGCCGAAAGATACGCAGTATTTT
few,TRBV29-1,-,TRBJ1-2,CSVGQRLNYGYTF,TGCAGCGTAGGACAGAGACTTAACTATGGCTACACCTTC
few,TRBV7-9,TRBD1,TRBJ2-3,CASSRDRFADTQYF,TGTGCCAGCAGCCGGGACAGGTTTGCAGATACGCAGTATTTT
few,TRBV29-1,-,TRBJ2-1,CSVALYNEQFF,TGCAGCGTTGCACTTTACAATGAGCAGTTCTTC
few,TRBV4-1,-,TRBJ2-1,CASSQDRTVREFF,TGCGCCAGCAGCCAAGATCGAACGGTCCGGGAGTTCTTC
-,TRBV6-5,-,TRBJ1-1,CASSYSRDTEAFF,TGTGCCAGCAGTTACTCGAGGGACACTGAAGCTTTCTTT
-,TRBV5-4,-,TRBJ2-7,CASSLGGYPYEQYF,TGTGCCAGCAGCTTGGGAGGGTATCCCTACGAGCAGTACTTC
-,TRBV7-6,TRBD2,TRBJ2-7,CASSLRLAGYEQYF,TGTGCCAGCAGCTTAAGACTAGCGGGCTACGAGCAGTACTTC
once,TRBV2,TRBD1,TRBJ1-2,CASSVDRGPEGYTF,TGTGCCAGCAGCGTCGACAGGGGGCCGGAGGGCTACACCTTC
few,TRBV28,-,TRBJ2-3,CASSLPVVDTQYF,TGTGCCAGCAGCCTTCCGGTTGTGGATACGCAGTATTTT
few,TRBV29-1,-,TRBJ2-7,CSAATRSHEQYF,TGCAGCGCTGCGACAAGGTCGCACGAGCAGTACTTC
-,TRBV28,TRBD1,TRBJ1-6,CASTTDRGISPLHF,TGTGCCAGCACTACTGACAGGGGAATTTCACCCCTCCACTTT
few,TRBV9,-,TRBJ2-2,CASSVDSTGELFF,TGTGCCAGCAGCGTAGACAGCACCGGGGAGCTGTTTTTT
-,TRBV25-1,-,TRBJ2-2,CASTPGGGTGELFF,TGTGCCAGCACCCCCGGGGGTGGTACCGGGGAGCTGTTTTTT
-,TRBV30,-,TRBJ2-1,CAWSEDSKKYNEQFF,TGTGCCTGGAGTGAGGACAGTAAGAAGTACAATGAGCAGTTCTTC
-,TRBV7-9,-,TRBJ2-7,CASSFPRGPGYEQYF,TGTGCCAGCAGCTTCCCGCGTGGGCCGGGGTACGAGCAGTACTTC
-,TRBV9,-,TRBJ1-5,CASSVDLNQPQHF,TGTGCCAGCAGCGTAGATCTCAATCAGCCCCAGCATTTT
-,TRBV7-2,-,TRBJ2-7,CASSRDALYEQYF,TGTGCCAGCAGCCGTGATGCGCTATACGAGCAGTACTTC
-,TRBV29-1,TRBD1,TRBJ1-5,CSVVTGGDQPQHF,TGCAGCGTGGTGACAGGGGGGGACCAGCCCCAGCATTTT